One sample yielded the 8 T cell receptor beta chains listed below, sequenced in a study of blood T cell repertoires in COVID-19. Repertoires were generated with immunoSEQ multiplex PCR, while TCRdb's copy carries only in-frame clones and drops some. The sample records about 110,000 clones, roughly four fifths being singletons. The sample consisted of peripheral blood. The receptors were sampled from a woman in her sixties with acute or convalescent COVID-19.

This clone occurred a few times. The genes are TRBV5-1 and TRBJ1-4, with 9 bases that match TRBD1. CDR1 and CDR2 (germline): SGHRS, YFSETQ. V shed 4 bases and J 6 bases; nucleotides not matched to a gene: 10. The CDR3 length is 16 residues. The CDR3 loop reads CASSVPPGQGHEKLFF. As DNA, the CDR3 is TGCGCCAGCAGCGTACCACCGGGACAGGGTCATGAAAAACTGTTTTTT. Looking up the rest from reference TRBV5-1 and TRBJ1-4 gives the full variable domain: KAGVTQTPRYLIKTRGQQVTLSCSPISGHRSVSWYQQTPGQGLQFLFEYFSETQRNKGNFPGRFSGRQFSNSRSEMNVSTLELGDSALYLCASSVPPGQGHEKLFFGSGTQLSVL.

The gene calls are TRBV7-2 and TRBJ1-4; D might be TRBD1 (6 bases). V lost 5 bases and J 2 bases, leaving 12 bases between the germline ends. This CDR3 region has 15 residues. In germline, CDR1 is SGHTA, CDR2 FQGNSA. The CDR3 sequence: CASSQSTGTNEKLFF. DNA of the CDR3: TGTGCCAGCAGCCAATCCACAGGGACTAATGAAAAACTGTTTTTT.

This rearrangement joins TRBV2 to TRBJ1-1; 8 bases map to TRBD1. CDR3 size: 14 residues. V was pared by 7 bases and J by 5 bases, with 9 bases of the junction left unmatched. Germline CDR1 is SNHLY and CDR2 is FYNNEI. CDR3 DNA sequence: TGTGCCAGCACCAAACAGGGGGGGAGGACTGAAGCTTTCTTT. Encoded protein: CASTKQGGRTEAFF.

This clone was seen only a few times. This chain uses TRBV7-9 with TRBJ2-3, with a possible D match to TRBD2 (6 bases). Trimming took off 7 bases at V and 3 bases at J, with 23 bases between the two ends. CDR1 SEHNR and CDR2 FQNEAQ come from the germline V gene (reference sequence). The CDR3 has 17 amino acids. The CDR3 region is CASNEGGLTQITDTQYF. The CDR3 region has the DNA TGTGCCAGCAACGAGGGCGGACTAACCCAAATAACAGATACGCAGTATTTT. Using reference TRBV7-9 and TRBJ2-3 for the parts outside the CDR3, the full variable domain is DTGVSQNPRHKITKRGQNVTFRCDPISEHNRLYWYRQTLGQGPEFLTYFQNEAQLEKSRLLSDRFSAERPKGSFSTLEIQRTEQGDSAMYLCASNEGGLTQITDTQYFGPGTRLTVL.

This sequence joins TRBV6-1 and TRBJ1-2; D is unresolved. Looked up from germline, CDR1 is MNHNS and CDR2 is SASEGT. Trimming shortened V by 2 bases and J by 2 bases, and 9 bases separated the two germline ends. This CDR3 is built from 14 residues. The DNA for the CDR3 is TGTGCCAGCAGTGAAAACGGGGTGAACTATGGCTACACCTTC. Translation: CASSENGVNYGYTF.

V gene TRBV9 combines with J gene TRBJ1-1; 8 bases agree with TRBD1. Trimming cost V 3 bases and J 1 base; bases outside gene matches: 5. The CDR3 loop spans 15 amino acids. Germline V gene data show CDR1 as SGDLS and CDR2 as YYNGEE. The CDR3 bases are TGTGCCAGCAGCGCGGGACAGGCGAGGAACACTGAAGCTTTCTTT. Residues: CASSAGQARNTEAFF. The full variable domain, rest sourced from reference TRBV9 and TRBJ1-1, is DSGVTQTPKHLITATGQRVTLRCSPRSGDLSVYWYQQSLDQGLQFLIQYYNGEERAKGNILERFSAQQFPDLHSELNLSSLELGDSALYFCASSAGQARNTEAFFGQGTRLTVV.

The chain has TRBV7-2 and TRBJ1-1, with 10 positions matching TRBD1. The CDR3 is 17 amino acids. V lost 11 bases to trimming and J lost 4 bases; unmatched junction nucleotides: 19. Germline V gene lookup returns CDR1 SGHTA and CDR2 FQGNSA. As DNA, the CDR3 is TGTGCCTCGGCGGCGGGACAGGGGAGGGGGCAGGGCACTGAAGCTTTCTTT. This codes for CASAAGQGRGQGTEAFF.

The rearrangement uses TRBV19 and TRBJ2-3; 12 bases fit TRBD2. Per germline, CDR1 LNHDA and CDR2 SQIVND (reference sequence). This CDR3 is built from 18 residues. V shed 1 base, J shed 4 bases, and the junction held 9 bases outside the gene matches. The CDR3 coding sequence is TGTGCCAGTAGTATAGGCGCTAGCGGGGGGGTTGAGGCAGATACGCAGTATTTT. Amino acid sequence: CASSIGASGGVEADTQYF.